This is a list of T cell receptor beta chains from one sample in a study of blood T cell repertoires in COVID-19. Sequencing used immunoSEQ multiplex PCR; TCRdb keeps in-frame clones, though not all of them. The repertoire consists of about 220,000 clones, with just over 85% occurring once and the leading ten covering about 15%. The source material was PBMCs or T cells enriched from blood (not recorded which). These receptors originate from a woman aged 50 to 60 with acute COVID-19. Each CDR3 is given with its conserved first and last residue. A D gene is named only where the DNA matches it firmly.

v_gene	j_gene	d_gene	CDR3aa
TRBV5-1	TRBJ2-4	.	CASSLSTGIKNIQYF
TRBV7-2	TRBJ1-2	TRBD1	CASSPWTGAVGYGYTF
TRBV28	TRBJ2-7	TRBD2	CASTAGTSYGEQYF
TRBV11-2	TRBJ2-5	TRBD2	CASSLGTSGSNAPQETQYF
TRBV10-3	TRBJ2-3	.	CAIRDSGSGTDTQYF
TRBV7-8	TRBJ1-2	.	CASSPGGGNYGYTF
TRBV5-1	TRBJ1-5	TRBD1	CASRKDRSSGPQHF
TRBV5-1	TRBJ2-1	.	CASSPDYGGFNEQFF
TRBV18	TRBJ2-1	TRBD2	CASSPPGTSGDNEQFF
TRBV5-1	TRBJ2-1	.	CASSPVSGKLYNEQFF
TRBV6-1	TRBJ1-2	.	CASSETPLQAGFYGYTF
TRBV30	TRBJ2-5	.	CAWSVKQLLNQYF
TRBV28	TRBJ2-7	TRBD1	CASTADRVGEQYF
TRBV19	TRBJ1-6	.	CASTKTPLHF
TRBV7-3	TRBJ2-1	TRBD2	CASSLRTSGRAFQNEQFF
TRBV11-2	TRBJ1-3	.	CASSPGTLGNTIYF
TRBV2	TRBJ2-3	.	CASSEGASGTDTQYF
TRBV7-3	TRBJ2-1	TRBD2	CASSSGASGRGGYNEQFF
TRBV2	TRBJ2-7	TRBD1	CASKSDRGLYEQYF
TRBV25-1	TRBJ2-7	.	CASRADISYEQYF
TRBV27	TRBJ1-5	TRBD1	CASSLSGQGGNQPQHF
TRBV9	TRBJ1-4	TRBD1	CASSGQGAREKLFF
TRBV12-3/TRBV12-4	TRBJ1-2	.	CASRGVEVFGYTF
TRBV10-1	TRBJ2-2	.	CASKGTPNTGELFF
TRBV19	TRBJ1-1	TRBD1	CASSMGGQGNTEAFF
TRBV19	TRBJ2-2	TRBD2	CASSKSGIIAGELFF
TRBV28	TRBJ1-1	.	CASIILGGAEAFF
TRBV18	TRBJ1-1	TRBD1	CASSPSDRAPSRTEAFF
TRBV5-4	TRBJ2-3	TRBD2	CASSKPGLAGVDTQYF
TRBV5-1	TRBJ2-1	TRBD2	CASSLEGSGRNNEQFF
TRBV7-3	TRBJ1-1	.	CASSLVSYTEAFF
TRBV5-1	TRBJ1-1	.	CASSRTGGGMNTEAFF
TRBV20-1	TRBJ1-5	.	CSASGYYTLDSNQPQHF
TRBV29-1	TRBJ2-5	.	CSVRSSKETQYF
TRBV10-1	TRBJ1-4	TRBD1	CASSAHRDRGFREKLFF
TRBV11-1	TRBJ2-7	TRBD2	CASSLAATSGIYEQYF
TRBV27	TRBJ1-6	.	CASSLGFRAPLHF
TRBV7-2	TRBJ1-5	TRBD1	CASSLDQDRSSAQHF
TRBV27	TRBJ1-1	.	CASARRVNTEAFF
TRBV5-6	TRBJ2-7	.	CASSLGGDHYEQYF
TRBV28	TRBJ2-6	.	CASRTTWNRGLSGANVLTF